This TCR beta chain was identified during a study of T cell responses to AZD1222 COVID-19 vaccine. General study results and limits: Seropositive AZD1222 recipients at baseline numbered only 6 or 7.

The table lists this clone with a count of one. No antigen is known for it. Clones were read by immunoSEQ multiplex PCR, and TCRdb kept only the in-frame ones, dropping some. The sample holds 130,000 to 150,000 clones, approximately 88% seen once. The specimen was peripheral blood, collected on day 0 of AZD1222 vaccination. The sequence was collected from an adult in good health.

The CDR3 DNA sequence: TGTGCCAGCAGCCAAATGACAGGGTCTGTCTATGGCTACACCTTC. This translates into CASSQMTGSVYGYTF. The chain combines TRBV3-1 (or the pseudogene TRBV3-2) with TRBJ1-2, with TRBD1 identical over 7 bases. This CDR3 is built from 15 residues. Germline V gives CDR1 LGHDT, CDR2 YNNKEL (reference sequence). J lost 4 bases, V lost 2 bases, and 7 bases had no gene match.